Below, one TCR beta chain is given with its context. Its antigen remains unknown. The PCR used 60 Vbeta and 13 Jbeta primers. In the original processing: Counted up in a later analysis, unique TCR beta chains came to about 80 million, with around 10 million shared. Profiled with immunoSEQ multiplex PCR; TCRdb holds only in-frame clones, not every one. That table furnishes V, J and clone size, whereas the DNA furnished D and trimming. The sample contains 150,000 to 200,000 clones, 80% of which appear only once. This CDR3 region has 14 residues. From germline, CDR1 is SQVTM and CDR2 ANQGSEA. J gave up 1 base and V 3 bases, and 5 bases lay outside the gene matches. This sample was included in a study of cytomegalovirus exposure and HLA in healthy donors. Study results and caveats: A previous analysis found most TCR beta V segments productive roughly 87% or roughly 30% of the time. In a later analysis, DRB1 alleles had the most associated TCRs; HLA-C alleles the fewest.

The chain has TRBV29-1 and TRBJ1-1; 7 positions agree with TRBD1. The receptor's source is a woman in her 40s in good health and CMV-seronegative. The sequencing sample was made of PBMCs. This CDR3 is CSVELQGKNTEAFF. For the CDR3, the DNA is TGCAGCGTTGAGTTACAGGGGAAGAACACTGAAGCTTTCTTT.